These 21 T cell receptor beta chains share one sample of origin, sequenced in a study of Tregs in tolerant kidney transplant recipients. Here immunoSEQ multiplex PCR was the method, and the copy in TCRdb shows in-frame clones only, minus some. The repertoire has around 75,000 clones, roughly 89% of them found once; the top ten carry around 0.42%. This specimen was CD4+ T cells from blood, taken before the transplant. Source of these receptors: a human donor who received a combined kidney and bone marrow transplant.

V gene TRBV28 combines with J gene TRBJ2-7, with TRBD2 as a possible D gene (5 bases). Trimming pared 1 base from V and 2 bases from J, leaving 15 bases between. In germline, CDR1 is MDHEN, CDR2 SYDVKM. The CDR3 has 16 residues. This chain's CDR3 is CASSLLARRATYEQYF. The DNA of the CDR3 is TGTGCCAGCAGTTTATTGGCGAGGCGGGCTACCTACGAGCAGTACTTC.

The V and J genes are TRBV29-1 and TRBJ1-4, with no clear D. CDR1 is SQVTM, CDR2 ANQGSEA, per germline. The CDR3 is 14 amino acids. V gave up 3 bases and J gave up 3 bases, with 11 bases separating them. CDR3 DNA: TGCAGCGTTGACGCGGGTGTTTCTAATGAAAAACTGTTTTTT. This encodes CSVDAGVSNEKLFF.

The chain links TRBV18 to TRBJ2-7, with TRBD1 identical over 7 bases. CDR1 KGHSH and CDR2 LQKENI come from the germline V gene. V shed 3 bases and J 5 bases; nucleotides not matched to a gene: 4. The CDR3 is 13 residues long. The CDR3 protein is CASSPRTGDEQYF. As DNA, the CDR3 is TGTGCCAGCTCACCCCGGACAGGAGACGAGCAGTACTTC.

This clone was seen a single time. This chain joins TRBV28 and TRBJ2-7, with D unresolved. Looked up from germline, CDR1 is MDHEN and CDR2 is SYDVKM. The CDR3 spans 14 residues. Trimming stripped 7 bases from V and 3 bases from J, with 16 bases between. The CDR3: CASTLGDSVYEQYF. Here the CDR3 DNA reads TGTGCCAGCACCCTCGGTGATTCCGTCTACGAGCAGTACTTC.

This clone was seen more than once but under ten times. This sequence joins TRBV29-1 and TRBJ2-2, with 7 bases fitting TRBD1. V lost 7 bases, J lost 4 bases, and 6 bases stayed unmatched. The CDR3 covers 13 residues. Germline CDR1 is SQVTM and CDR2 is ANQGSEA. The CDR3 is CSAPGQTTGELFF. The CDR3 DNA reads TGCAGCGCTCCGGGACAGACCACCGGGGAGCTGTTTTTT.

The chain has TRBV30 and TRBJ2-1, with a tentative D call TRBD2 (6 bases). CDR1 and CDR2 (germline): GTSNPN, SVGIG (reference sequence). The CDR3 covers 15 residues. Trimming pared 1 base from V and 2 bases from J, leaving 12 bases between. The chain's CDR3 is CAWSASGRTYNEQFF. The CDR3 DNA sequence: TGTGCCTGGAGTGCAAGCGGGCGAACCTACAATGAGCAGTTCTTC.

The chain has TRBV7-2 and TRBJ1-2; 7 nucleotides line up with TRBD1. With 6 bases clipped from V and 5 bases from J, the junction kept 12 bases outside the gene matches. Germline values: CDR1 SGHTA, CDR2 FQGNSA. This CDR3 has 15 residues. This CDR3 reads CASRLDRDPLYGYTF. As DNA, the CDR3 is TGTGCCAGCAGACTCGACAGGGATCCACTGTATGGCTACACCTTC.

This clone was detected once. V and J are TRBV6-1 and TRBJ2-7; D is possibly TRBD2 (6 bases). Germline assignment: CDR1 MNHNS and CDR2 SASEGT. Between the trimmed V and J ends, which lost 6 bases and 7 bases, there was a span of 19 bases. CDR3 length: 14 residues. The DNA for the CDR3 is TGTGCCAGCAGACGGGAGCAGAAGGGATGGGAGCAGTACTTC. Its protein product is CASRREQKGWEQYF.

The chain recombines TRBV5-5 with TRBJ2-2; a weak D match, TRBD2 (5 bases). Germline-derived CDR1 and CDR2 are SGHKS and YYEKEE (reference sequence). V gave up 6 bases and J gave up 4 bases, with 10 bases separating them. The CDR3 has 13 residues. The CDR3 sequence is CASTPDFTGELFF. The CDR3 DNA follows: TGTGCCAGCACCCCGGACTTCACCGGGGAGCTGTTTTTT.

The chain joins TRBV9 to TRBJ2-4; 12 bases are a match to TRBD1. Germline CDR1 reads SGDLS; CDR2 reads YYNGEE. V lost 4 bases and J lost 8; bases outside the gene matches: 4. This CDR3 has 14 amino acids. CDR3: CASSSGQGAYIQYF. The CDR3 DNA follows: TGTGCCAGCAGCTCGGGACAGGGGGCTTACATTCAGTACTTC.

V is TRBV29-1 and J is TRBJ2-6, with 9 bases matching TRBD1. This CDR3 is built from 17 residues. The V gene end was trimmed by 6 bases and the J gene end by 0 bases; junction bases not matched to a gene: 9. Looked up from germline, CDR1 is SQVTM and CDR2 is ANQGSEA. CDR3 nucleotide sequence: TGCAGCGTCTCAGGACAGGGGCAATTCTCTGGGGCCAACGTCCTGACTTTC. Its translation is CSVSGQGQFSGANVLTF.

CDR3 loop: CASRSGYSNQPQHF. CDR3 in DNA: TGTGCCAGCAGATCCGGGTACAGCAATCAGCCCCAGCATTTT. This sequence joins TRBV6-5 and TRBJ1-5; D ambiguous. Deletions cut 6 bases from V and 1 base from J, with 10 bases between. Looked up from germline, CDR1 is MNHEY and CDR2 is SVGAGI. This CDR3 comprises 14 residues.

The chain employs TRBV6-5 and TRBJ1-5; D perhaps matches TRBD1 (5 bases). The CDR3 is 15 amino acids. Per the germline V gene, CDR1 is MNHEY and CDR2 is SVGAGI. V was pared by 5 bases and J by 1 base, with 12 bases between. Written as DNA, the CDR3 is TGTGCCAGCAGTATAGGGGCCAGCAGCAATCAGCCCCAGCATTTT. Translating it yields CASSIGASSNQPQHF.

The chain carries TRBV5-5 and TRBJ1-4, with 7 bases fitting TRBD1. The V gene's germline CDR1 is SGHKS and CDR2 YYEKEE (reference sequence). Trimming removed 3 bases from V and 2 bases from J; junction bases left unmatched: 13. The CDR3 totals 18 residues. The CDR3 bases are TGTGCCAGCAGCTCTGGACAGGACCCGTCGGCTACTAATGAAAAACTGTTTTTT. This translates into CASSSGQDPSATNEKLFF. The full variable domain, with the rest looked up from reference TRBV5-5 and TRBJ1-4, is DAGVTQSPTHLIKTRGQQVTLRCSPISGHKSVSWYQQVLGQGPQFIFQYYEKEERGRGNFPDRFSARQFPNYSSELNVNALLLGDSALYLCASSSGQDPSATNEKLFFGSGTQLSVL.

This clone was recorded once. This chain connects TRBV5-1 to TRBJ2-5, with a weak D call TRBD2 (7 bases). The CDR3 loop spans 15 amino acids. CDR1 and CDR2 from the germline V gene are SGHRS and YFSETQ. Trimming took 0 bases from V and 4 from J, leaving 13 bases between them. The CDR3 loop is CASSLVSGGGETQYF. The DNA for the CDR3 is TGCGCCAGCAGCTTGGTTTCGGGGGGCGGAGAGACCCAGTACTTC.

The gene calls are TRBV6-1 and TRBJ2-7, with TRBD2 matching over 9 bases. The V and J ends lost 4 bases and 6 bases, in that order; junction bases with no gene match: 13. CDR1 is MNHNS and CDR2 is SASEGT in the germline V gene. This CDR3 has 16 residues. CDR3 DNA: TGTGCCAGCAGTGGTGAAAGACTAGCGGTTGGGCGCGAGCAGTACTTC. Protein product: CASSGERLAVGREQYF.

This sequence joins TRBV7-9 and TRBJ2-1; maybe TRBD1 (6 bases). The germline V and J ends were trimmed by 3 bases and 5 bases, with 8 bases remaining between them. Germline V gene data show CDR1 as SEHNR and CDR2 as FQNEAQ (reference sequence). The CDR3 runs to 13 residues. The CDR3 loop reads CASSFWGHNEQFF. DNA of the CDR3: TGTGCCAGCAGCTTTTGGGGGCACAATGAGCAGTTCTTC.

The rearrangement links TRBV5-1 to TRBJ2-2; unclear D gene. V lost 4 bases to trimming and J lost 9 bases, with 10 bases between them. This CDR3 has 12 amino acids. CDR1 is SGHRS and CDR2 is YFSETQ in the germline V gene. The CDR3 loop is CASSPSGRELFF. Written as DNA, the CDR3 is TGCGCCAGCAGCCCCTCTGGCCGGGAGCTGTTTTTT.

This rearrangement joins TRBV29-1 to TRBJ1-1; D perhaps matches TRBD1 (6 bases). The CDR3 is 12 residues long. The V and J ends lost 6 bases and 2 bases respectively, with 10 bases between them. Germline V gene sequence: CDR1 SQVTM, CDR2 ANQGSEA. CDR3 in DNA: TGCAGCGTACTCAGGGGCAACACTGAAGCTTTCTTT. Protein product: CSVLRGNTEAFF.

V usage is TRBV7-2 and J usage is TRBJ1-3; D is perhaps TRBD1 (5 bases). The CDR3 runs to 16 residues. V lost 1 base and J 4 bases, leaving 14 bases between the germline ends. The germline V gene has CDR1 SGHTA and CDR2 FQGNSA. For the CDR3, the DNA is TGTGCCAGCAGCTTAGTGGGGGGAAGCTCAGGAAACACCATATATTTT. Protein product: CASSLVGGSSGNTIYF.

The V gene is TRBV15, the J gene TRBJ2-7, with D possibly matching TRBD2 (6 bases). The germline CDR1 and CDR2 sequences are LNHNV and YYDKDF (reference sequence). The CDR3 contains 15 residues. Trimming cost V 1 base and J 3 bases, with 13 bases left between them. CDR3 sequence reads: CATSRAVGSGYEQYF. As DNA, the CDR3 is TGTGCCACCAGCAGAGCAGTCGGGAGCGGCTACGAGCAGTACTTC.